This T cell receptor beta chain was sequenced during a study of sequential checkpoint blockade in melanoma. Study overall: First-line arms were nivolumab then ipilimumab, or the reverse, randomized 1:1.

Libraries were prepared by immunoSEQ multiplex PCR; TCRdb keeps only in-frame clonotypes and omits some of them. The repertoire holds about 38,000 clones, with roughly 84% as singletons. The CDR3 loop spans 15 amino acids. J lost 4 bases, V lost 4 bases, and 5 bases had no gene match. Germline CDR1 SGHTS, CDR2 YDEGEE. As for treatment: randomized to nivolumab then ipilimumab (arm A) or the reverse (arm B). This specimen consisted of CD8+ T cells sorted from blood (inferred from file names), obtained from a patient given nivolumab and ipilimumab in sequence. The receptor was isolated from a human donor with melanoma. The V call is TRBV5-8, the J call TRBJ2-1, with 10 bases matching TRBD2. CDR3 bases: TGTGCCAGCAGCGGAAGGACTAGCGGATACAATGAGCAGTTCTTC. This translates into CASSGRTSGYNEQFF.